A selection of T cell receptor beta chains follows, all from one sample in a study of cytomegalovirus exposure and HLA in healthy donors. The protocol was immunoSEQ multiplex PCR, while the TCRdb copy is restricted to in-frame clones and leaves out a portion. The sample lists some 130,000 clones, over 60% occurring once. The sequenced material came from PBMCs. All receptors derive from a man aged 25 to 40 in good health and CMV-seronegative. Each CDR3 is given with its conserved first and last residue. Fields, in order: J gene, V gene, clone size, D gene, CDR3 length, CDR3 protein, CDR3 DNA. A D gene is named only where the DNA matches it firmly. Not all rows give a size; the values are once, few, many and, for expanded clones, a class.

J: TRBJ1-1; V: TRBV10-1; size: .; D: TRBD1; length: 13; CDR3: CASSDRGEAEAFF; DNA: TGCGCCAGCAGTGACAGGGGGGAGGCTGAAGCTTTCTTT
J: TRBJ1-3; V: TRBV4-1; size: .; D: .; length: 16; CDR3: CASSQGRDPSGNTIYF; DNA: TGCGCCAGCAGCCAAGGGAGGGACCCCTCTGGAAACACCATATATTTT
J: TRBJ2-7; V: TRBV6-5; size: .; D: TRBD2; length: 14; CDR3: CASSYSLGGDEQYF; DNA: TGTGCCAGCAGTTACTCCCTGGGAGGGGACGAGCAGTACTTC
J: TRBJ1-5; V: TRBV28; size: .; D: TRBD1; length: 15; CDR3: CASSPGQARNQPQHF; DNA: TGTGCCAGCAGTCCAGGACAGGCGCGCAATCAGCCCCAGCATTTT
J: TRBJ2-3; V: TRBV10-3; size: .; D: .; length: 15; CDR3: CAISPEAGVTDTQYF; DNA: TGTGCCATCAGTCCAGAAGCGGGCGTCACAGATACGCAGTATTTT
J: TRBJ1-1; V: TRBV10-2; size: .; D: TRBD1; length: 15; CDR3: CASSDQTGVRTEAFF; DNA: TGCGCCAGCAGTGACCAGACAGGGGTTAGAACTGAAGCTTTCTTT
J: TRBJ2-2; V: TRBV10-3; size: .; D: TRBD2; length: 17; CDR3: CAISEIGGGPNTGELFF; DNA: TGTGCCATCAGTGAGATCGGGGGGGGGCCGAACACCGGGGAGCTGTTTTTT
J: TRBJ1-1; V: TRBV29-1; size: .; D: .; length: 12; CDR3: CSVVVREAEAFF; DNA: TGCAGCGTTGTAGTCAGGGAAGCTGAAGCTTTCTTT
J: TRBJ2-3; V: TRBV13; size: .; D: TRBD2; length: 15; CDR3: CASSDLAGAKDTQYF; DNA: TGTGCCAGCAGCGATCTAGCGGGAGCTAAAGATACGCAGTATTTT
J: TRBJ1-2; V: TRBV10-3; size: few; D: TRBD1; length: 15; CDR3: CAISAPGQERYGYTF; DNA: TGTGCCATCAGTGCCCCGGGACAGGAAAGATATGGCTACACCTTC
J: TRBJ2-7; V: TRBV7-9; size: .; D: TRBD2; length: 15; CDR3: CASSPTGTSGDEQYF; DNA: TGTGCCAGCAGCCCAACTGGGACTAGCGGAGACGAGCAGTACTTC
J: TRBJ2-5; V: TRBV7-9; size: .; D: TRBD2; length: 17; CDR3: CASSLIGLAGAKETQYF; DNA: TGTGCCAGCAGCCTCATCGGACTAGCGGGAGCAAAAGAGACCCAGTACTTC
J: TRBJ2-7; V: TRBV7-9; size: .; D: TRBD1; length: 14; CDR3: CASSTGAGGGEQYF; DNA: TGTGCCAGCAGCACAGGGGCAGGGGGCGGCGAGCAGTACTTC
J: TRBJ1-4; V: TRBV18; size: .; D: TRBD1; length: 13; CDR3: CASSPFDRDILFF; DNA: TGTGCCAGCTCACCATTCGACAGGGACATACTGTTTTTT
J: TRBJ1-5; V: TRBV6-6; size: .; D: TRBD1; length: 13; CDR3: CASSGTENQPQHF; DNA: TGTGCCAGCTCCGGGACAGAAAATCAGCCCCAGCATTTT
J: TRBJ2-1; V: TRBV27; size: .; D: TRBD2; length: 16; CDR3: CASTRLAGRSYNEQFF; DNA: TGTGCCAGCACCCGACTAGCGGGAAGGTCCTACAATGAGCAGTTCTTC
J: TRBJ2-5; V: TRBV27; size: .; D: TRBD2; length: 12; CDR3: CASGRAWETQYF; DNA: TGTGCTAGCGGGAGGGCATGGGAGACCCAGTACTTC
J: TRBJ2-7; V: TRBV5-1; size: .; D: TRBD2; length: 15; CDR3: CASSWTSGRSYEQYF; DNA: TGCGCCAGCAGTTGGACTAGCGGGAGAAGCTACGAGCAGTACTTC
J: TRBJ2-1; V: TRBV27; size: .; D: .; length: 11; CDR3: CASTLDTEQFF; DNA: TGTGCCAGCACCCTGGACACTGAGCAGTTCTTC
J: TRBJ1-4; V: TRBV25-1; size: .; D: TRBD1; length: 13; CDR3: CASSRDRNEKLFF; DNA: TGTGCCAGCAGCCGGGACAGAAATGAAAAACTGTTTTTT
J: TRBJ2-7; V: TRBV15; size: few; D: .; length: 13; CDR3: CATRDTHSYEQYF; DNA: TGTGCCACCCGGGACACCCACTCCTACGAGCAGTACTTC
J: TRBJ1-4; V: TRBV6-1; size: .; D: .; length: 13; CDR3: CASNLGRDEKLFF; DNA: TGTGCCAGCAATTTGGGGCGCGATGAAAAACTGTTTTTT
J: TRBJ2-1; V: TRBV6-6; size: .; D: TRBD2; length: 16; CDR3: CASKLPRGGEAIEQFF; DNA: TGTGCCAGCAAACTTCCGCGGGGGGGGGAGGCAATTGAGCAGTTCTTC
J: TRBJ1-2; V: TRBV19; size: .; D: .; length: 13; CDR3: CASTADSLYGYTF; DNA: TGTGCCAGTACCGCGGACAGTCTCTATGGCTACACCTTC
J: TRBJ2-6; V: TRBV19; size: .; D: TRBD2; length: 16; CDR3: CASSRGRESGANVLTF; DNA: TGTGCCAGTAGCCGCGGGAGGGAGTCTGGGGCCAACGTCCTGACTTTC
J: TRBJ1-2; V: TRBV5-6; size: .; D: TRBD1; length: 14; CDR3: CASSKGQNLYGYTF; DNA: TGTGCCAGCAGCAAGGGACAGAACCTCTATGGCTACACCTTC
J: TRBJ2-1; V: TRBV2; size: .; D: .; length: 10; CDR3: CASSLNEQFF; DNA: TGTGCCAGCAGCTTGAATGAGCAGTTCTTC
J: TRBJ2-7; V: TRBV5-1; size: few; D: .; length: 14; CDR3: CASSLGAGTYEQYF; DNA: TGCGCCAGCAGCTTGGGAGCAGGGACCTACGAGCAGTACTTC
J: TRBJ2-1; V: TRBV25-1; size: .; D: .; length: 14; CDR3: CASRRESVYNEQFF; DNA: TGTGCCAGCCGAAGGGAGTCTGTCTACAATGAGCAGTTCTTC
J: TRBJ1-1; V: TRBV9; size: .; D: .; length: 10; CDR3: CASTGTEAFF; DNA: TGTGCCAGCACGGGCACTGAAGCTTTCTTT
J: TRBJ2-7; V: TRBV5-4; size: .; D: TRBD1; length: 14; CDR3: CASSGGTGGNEQYF; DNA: TGTGCCAGCAGCGGCGGGACAGGGGGCAACGAGCAGTACTTC
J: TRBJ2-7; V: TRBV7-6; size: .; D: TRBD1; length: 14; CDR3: CASSYGQGLGEQYF; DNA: TGTGCCAGCAGCTATGGACAGGGTCTCGGCGAGCAGTACTTC
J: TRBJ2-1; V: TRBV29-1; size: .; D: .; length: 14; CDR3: CSVGSTQAVNEQFF; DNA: TGCAGCGTTGGCTCGACACAGGCGGTCAATGAGCAGTTCTTC
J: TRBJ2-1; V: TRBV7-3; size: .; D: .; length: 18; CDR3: CASSSGTQGGVSYNEQFF; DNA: TGTGCCAGCAGTTCCGGGACACAGGGAGGGGTCTCCTACAATGAGCAGTTCTTC
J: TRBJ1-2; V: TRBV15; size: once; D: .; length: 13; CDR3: CATRDSDPSGYTF; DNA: TGTGCCACCAGAGACAGTGACCCATCTGGCTACACCTTC
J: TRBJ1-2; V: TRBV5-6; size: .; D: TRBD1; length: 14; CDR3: CASSLVQGAGGYTF; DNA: TGTGCCAGCAGCTTGGTACAGGGGGCAGGTGGCTACACCTTC
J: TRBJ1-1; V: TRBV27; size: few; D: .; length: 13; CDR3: CASSLGGDGEAFF; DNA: TGTGCCAGCAGTTTAGGAGGGGATGGGGAGGCTTTCTTT
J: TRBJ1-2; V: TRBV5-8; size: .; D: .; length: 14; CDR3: CASSARQTNYGYTF; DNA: TGTGCCAGCAGCGCCCGACAGACTAACTATGGCTACACCTTC
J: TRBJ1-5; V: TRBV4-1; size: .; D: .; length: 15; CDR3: CASSQQGSGNQPQHF; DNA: TGCGCCAGCAGCCAACAGGGGAGCGGCAATCAGCCCCAGCATTTT
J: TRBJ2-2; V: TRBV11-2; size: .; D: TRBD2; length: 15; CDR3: CASSTSGGVTGELFF; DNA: TGTGCCAGCAGCACCTCCGGGGGGGTCACCGGGGAGCTGTTTTTT
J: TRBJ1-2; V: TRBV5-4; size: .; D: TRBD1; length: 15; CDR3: CASSQRTGARYGYTF; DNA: TGTGCCAGCAGCCAACGGACAGGGGCACGGTATGGCTACACCTTC
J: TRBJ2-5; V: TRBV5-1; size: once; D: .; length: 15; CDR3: CASSNQGGWEETQYF; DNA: TGCGCCAGCAGCAATCAGGGTGGTTGGGAAGAGACCCAGTACTTC
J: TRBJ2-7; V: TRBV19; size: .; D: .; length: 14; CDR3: CASSQTGFSGEQYF; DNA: TGTGCCAGTAGTCAAACAGGGTTTTCCGGCGAGCAGTACTTC
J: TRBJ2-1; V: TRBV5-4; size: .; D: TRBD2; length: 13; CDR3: CASSTSGNNEQFF; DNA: TGTGCCAGCAGCACTAGCGGGAACAATGAGCAGTTCTTC
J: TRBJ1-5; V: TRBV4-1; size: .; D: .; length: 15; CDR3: CASSHPQAGIQPQHF; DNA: TGCGCCAGCAGCCATCCCCAAGCAGGGATTCAGCCCCAGCATTTT
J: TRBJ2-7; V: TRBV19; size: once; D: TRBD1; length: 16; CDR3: CASRPHGTGASYEQYF; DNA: TGTGCCAGTAGACCACATGGGACAGGGGCTTCCTACGAGCAGTACTTC
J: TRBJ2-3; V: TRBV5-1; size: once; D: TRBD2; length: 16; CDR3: CASSLGASGLTDTQYF; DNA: TGCGCCAGCAGCTTGGGGGCTAGCGGGCTCACAGATACGCAGTATTTT
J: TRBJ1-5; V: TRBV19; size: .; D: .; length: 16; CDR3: CASSPSRVGSNQPQHF; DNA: TGTGCCAGTAGCCCCTCCCGGGTCGGGAGCAATCAGCCCCAGCATTTT
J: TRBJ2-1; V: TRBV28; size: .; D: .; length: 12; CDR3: CASSATGNEQFF; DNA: TGTGCCAGCAGTGCCACAGGGAATGAGCAGTTCTTC
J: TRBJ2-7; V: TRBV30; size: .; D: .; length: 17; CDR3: CAWSTPRIRDNTYEQYF; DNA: TGTGCCTGGAGTACCCCCCGTATCCGGGACAATACCTACGAGCAGTACTTC